One and the same sample provided the 19 T cell receptor beta chains below, sequenced in a study of T cells expressing NK-cell markers. TCRdb re-called the 5' RACE reads and gives one entry per CDR3 protein, without DNA. Here the sample table reports about 540,000 distinct CDR3 sequences. Sequencing was done on a sample of blood T cells: a sorted CD56 or NKG2C T cell subset, CD4+ or CD8+ T cells, or bulk PBMC T cells (not recorded which). All receptors come from a man aged 18-30 years in good health.

The chain joins TRBV6-2 or TRBV6-3 to TRBJ2-2; TCRdb indicates TRBD1, and absent DNA this call remains unverified. Germline-derived CDR1 and CDR2 are MNHEY and SVGEGT. The CDR3 loop spans 19 amino acids. This CDR3 is CASSYGTGRFSGRTGELFF.

This chain uses TRBV12-5 with TRBJ1-2. The CDR3 runs to 14 residues. CDR1 and CDR2 (germline): LGHNT, FRNRAP. This CDR3 reads CASGFGESGYGYTF.

The V call is TRBV15, the J call TRBJ2-7; the TCRdb D gene call, TRBD1, has no DNA to confirm it. CDR3 length: 16 amino acids. Germline V gene lookup returns CDR1 LNHNV and CDR2 YYDKDF (reference sequence). Here the CDR3 reads CATSREGTGTSYEQYF.

This chain links TRBV7-9 with TRBJ2-2; the D call from TCRdb, TRBD1, cannot be confirmed without DNA. This CDR3 has 16 amino acids. From germline, CDR1 is SEHNR and CDR2 FQNEAQ (reference sequence). The CDR3 sequence is CASSPRTGSNTGELFF.

V and J are TRBV20-1 and TRBJ2-1; TCRdb selects TRBD1, and the lack of DNA leaves this call unchecked. Germline V CDR1 and CDR2: DFQATT, SNEGSKA (reference sequence). This CDR3 is 11 amino acids long. The CDR3 spells CSAAQGFEQFF.

The genes are TRBV7-2 and TRBJ1-2; TCRdb designates TRBD1, a call that cannot be tested without DNA. The CDR3 runs to 14 residues. Looked up from germline, CDR1 is SGHTA and CDR2 is FQGNSA. The CDR3 protein is CASSPGQGAWGYTF. Combining the CDR3 with reference TRBV7-2 and TRBJ1-2 gives the whole variable domain GAGVSQSPSNKVTEKGKDVELRCDPISGHTALYWYRQSLGQGLEFLIYFQGNSAPDKSGLPSDRFSAERTGGSVSTLTIQRTQQEDSAVYLCASSPGQGAWGYTFGSGTRLTVV.

The rearrangement uses TRBV20-1 and TRBJ2-1; TCRdb gives TRBD2 as the D gene, but with no DNA this cannot be confirmed. CDR1 is DFQATT, CDR2 SNEGSKA, per germline (reference sequence). This CDR3 comprises 14 residues. The CDR3 loop reads CSAFGSTVYNEQFF.

This sequence joins TRBV5-1 and TRBJ1-2. The germline CDR1 and CDR2 sequences are SGHRS and YFSETQ. The CDR3 extends over 16 amino acids. The CDR3 is CASSLGGSPGNYGYTF.

The rearrangement joins TRBV15 to TRBJ2-7; without DNA, the TCRdb call of TRBD1 cannot be checked. CDR3 length: 14 amino acids. Germline CDR1 is LNHNV and CDR2 is YYDKDF (reference sequence). CDR3 loop: CATSFQDTLSEQYF.

CDR3 sequence: CATAELLTYEQYF. The chain has TRBV15 and TRBJ2-7. The CDR3 covers 13 residues. The germline V gene encodes CDR1 LNHNV and CDR2 YYDKDF (reference sequence). The complete variable domain, with remaining parts taken from reference TRBV15 and TRBJ2-7, reads DAMVIQNPRYQVTQFGKPVTLSCSQTLNHNVMYWYQQKSSQAPKLLFHYYDKDFNNEADTPDNFQSRRPNTSFCFLDIRSPGLGDTAMYLCATAELLTYEQYFGPGTRLTVT.

The chain couples TRBV7-9 to TRBJ2-5; there is no DNA to check the TCRdb D call of TRBD1. The CDR3 runs to 14 residues. Germline assignment: CDR1 SEHNR and CDR2 FQNEAQ (reference sequence). CDR3 in amino acids: CASQTGGSGETQYF. The full variable domain, completed using reference TRBV7-9 and TRBJ2-5, is DTGVSQNPRHKITKRGQNVTFRCDPISEHNRLYWYRQTLGQGPEFLTYFQNEAQLEKSRLLSDRFSAERPKGSFSTLEIQRTEQGDSAMYLCASQTGGSGETQYFGPGTRLLVL.

This rearrangement joins TRBV5-5 to TRBJ2-3; without DNA, the TCRdb call of TRBD1 cannot be checked. Looked up from germline, CDR1 is SGHKS and CDR2 is YYEKEE (reference sequence). The CDR3 consists of 15 residues. CDR3 amino acids: CASSYGTGGLDTQYF.

The chain has TRBV7-8 and TRBJ2-3; TCRdb's D call of TRBD2 is untestable without DNA. From germline, CDR1 is SGHVS and CDR2 FQNEAQ. The CDR3 extends over 16 amino acids. The CDR3 region is CASSSFGLAGLDTQYF.

The chain couples TRBV7-9 to TRBJ2-2; TCRdb names TRBD1, which stays unverified in the absence of DNA. The CDR3 totals 17 residues. Germline loops: CDR1 SEHNR, CDR2 FQNEAQ (reference sequence). CDR3: CASSLKGDHTGAGELFF.

This sequence joins TRBV2 and TRBJ2-1; TCRdb gives TRBD1 as the D gene, but with no DNA this cannot be confirmed. The CDR3 is 18 residues long. Per germline, CDR1 SNHLY and CDR2 FYNNEI. The CDR3 sequence: CASSPGQESSGTYNEQFF. The full variable domain, with the rest looked up from reference TRBV2 and TRBJ2-1, is EPEVTQTPSHQVTQMGQEVILRCVPISNHLYFYWYRQILGQKVEFLVSFYNNEISEKSEIFDDQFSVERPDGSNFTLKIRSTKLEDSAMYFCASSPGQESSGTYNEQFFGPGTRLTVL.

This sequence joins TRBV6-4 and TRBJ2-2; TCRdb lists TRBD1, though no DNA is available to test this call. The CDR3 covers 15 residues. Germline CDR1 is MRHNA and CDR2 is SNTAGT. The CDR3 protein is CASSATGSPTGELFF.

The genes are TRBV4-3 and TRBJ2-5; TCRdb outputs TRBD2, but without DNA this stays unchecked. The CDR3 covers 16 residues. From germline, CDR1 is LGHNA and CDR2 YSLEER. CDR3 sequence reads: CASSQDVAGGPETQYF.

The V and J genes are TRBV10-3 and TRBJ2-5; the TCRdb call, TRBD1, lacks DNA for checking. This CDR3 is built from 14 residues. The germline gives CDR1 ENHRY, CDR2 SYGVKD. This CDR3 is CAISEHGGRETQYF.

The rearrangement links TRBV5-1 to TRBJ2-5; TCRdb lists TRBD2, though no DNA is available to test this call. The germline gives CDR1 SGHRS, CDR2 YFSETQ. There are 14 residues in the CDR3. This CDR3 reads CASSFRLARETQYF.